Below, 17 T cell receptor beta chains from the same sample are listed, as sequenced in a study of tumor-infiltrating lymphocytes in oesophageal squamous cell carcinoma. TCRdb analysed the PCR reads with MiXCR anew, one entry per CDR3 protein. The sample lists around 15,000 distinct CDR3 sequences; over 50% were seen once. The sample consisted of esophageal tumor tissue. These receptors all stem from a female donor with esophageal squamous cell carcinoma.

This clonotype is medium-sized within its sample. The gene calls are TRBV7-3 and TRBJ2-2; the match to TRBD1 covers 8 bases. V was clipped by 4 bases and J by 6 bases; unmatched bases: 1. The CDR3 covers 13 residues. Per the germline V gene, CDR1 is SGHTA and CDR2 is FQGTGA. CDR3 region: CASSSTGAGELFF. The CDR3 nucleotides are TGTGCCAGCAGCTCGACAGGGGCCGGGGAGCTGTTTTTT.

In the case of this clonotype: The missing conserved phenylalanine or tryptophan at the end of this CDR3 makes a read error likely. The limits of the CDR3 on the DNA are not certain, so only TCRdb's listed CDR3 is given. The V and J genes are TRBV12-3 or TRBV12-4 and TRBJ2-6; TRBD2, the table's D call, lacks a check against the DNA. The CDR3 spans 12 amino acids, including both terminal residues. This CDR3 is CASIQGRGGVRS.

This clonotype was recorded many times. This chain uses TRBV5-4 with TRBJ2-7; 7 nucleotides agree with TRBD2. Germline V gene lookup returns CDR1 SGHNT and CDR2 YYREEE (reference sequence). The CDR3 sequence is 16 residues long. With 4 bases clipped from V and 4 bases from J, the junction kept 14 bases outside the gene matches. The CDR3 bases are TGTGCCAGCAGCCAGACGGGAGGCAGTCTGAGGTACGAGCAGTACTTC. Protein sequence: CASSQTGGSLRYEQYF.

The rearrangement links TRBV6-1 to TRBJ2-6; D remains ambiguous. Trimming stripped 7 bases from V and 0 bases from J, with 10 bases between. The CDR3 contains 15 residues. Germline-derived CDR1 and CDR2 are MNHNS and SASEGT. CDR3 residues: CASKTVSSGANVLTF. The DNA of the CDR3 is TGTGCCAGCAAAACGGTTAGCTCTGGGGCCAACGTCCTGACTTTC.

This clonotype is classed as medium-sized. The chain has TRBV10-3 and TRBJ2-7, with D tentatively TRBD1 (5 bases). Germline CDR1 and CDR2: ENHRY and SYGVKD. V was pared by 4 bases and J by 7 bases, with 8 bases between. The CDR3 extends over 11 amino acids. The CDR3 DNA follows: TGTGCCATCAGTGCGGCAGGGGAGCAGTACTTC. Translating gives CAISAAGEQYF.

This clonotype was observed at least ten times. The V gene is TRBV19, the J gene TRBJ2-7; D is perhaps TRBD2 (5 bases). Germline assignment: CDR1 LNHDA and CDR2 SQIVND (reference sequence). Trimming took off 5 bases at V and 2 bases at J, with 10 bases between the two ends. The CDR3 length is 13 residues. The CDR3 DNA sequence: TGTGCCAGTAGTGCCGGGAATGCCTACGAGCAGTACTTC. It translates to CASSAGNAYEQYF.

V is TRBV6-5 and J is TRBJ1-5; D might be TRBD1 (5 bases). Trimming cost V 2 bases and J 6 bases, with 8 bases left between them. CDR1 and CDR2 from the germline V gene are MNHEY and SVGAGI. The CDR3 covers 13 residues. CDR3 loop: CASSYQGSQPQHF. In DNA form, the CDR3 reads TGTGCCAGCAGTTACCAGGGCAGTCAGCCCCAGCATTTT.

The V call is TRBV7-2, the J call TRBJ2-4, with a tentative D call TRBD2 (7 bases). With the DNA end fitting TRBJ2-7 better, the J assignment may be wrong. Germline loops: CDR1 SGHTA, CDR2 FQGNSA. The CDR3 sequence is 16 residues long. As DNA, the CDR3 is TGTGCCAGCAGCTTAGGAAGCGGGACAAAACCGTACGAGCAGTACTTC. It is translated as CASSLGSGTKPYEQYF.

The chain employs TRBV24-1 and TRBJ2-1; a weak D match, TRBD2 (5 bases). TRBJ2-5 explains the end of the DNA better; the J call may be wrong. The CDR3 is 14 amino acids. The germline V gene encodes CDR1 KGHDR and CDR2 SFDVKD. CDR3 DNA sequence: TGTGCCACCAGTGATTTGAAGGGAGAAGAGACCCAGTACTTC. This codes for CATSDLKGEETQYF.

This clonotype was detected many times. J is TRBJ1-6 and V is TRBV19; D may be TRBD1 (6 bases). Per the germline V gene, CDR1 is LNHDA and CDR2 is SQIVND (reference sequence). Trimming removed 5 bases at V and 5 bases at J, with 13 bases between. CDR3 length equals 15 residues. The CDR3 region is CASSSRQGNNSPLHF. The CDR3 DNA sequence: TGTGCCAGTAGTTCACGGCAGGGGAATAATTCACCCCTCCACTTT.

This rearrangement joins TRBV7-8 to TRBJ2-7, with TRBD2 as a possible D gene (6 bases). V lost 0 bases and J lost 2, with 8 bases in between. The germline V gene has CDR1 SGHVS and CDR2 FQNEAQ. The CDR3 runs to 14 residues. The CDR3 sequence: CASSLAGRTYEQYF. The CDR3 DNA reads as TGTGCCAGCAGCTTAGCAGGGAGGACCTACGAGCAGTACTTC.

V and J are TRBV6-1 and TRBJ1-3; D may be TRBD1 (5 bases). The V end was cut by 8 bases, the J end by 1 base, with 9 bases between. The CDR3 extends over 13 amino acids. Looked up from germline, CDR1 is MNHNS and CDR2 is SASEGT. The CDR3 bases are TGTGCCAGCGCGGGGCGTTCTGGAAACACCATATATTTT. Amino acid sequence: CASAGRSGNTIYF.

This chain joins TRBV7-2 and TRBJ2-6; D remains unclear. The J call may be faulty, since TRBJ1-2 better matches the DNA end. This CDR3 region has 15 residues. Germline CDR1 and CDR2: SGHTA and FQGNSA. Here the CDR3 DNA reads TGTGCCAGCAGCTTACAGTCCGGGGTAATCTATGGCTACACCTTC. It is translated as CASSLQSGVIYGYTF.

This chain links TRBV7-6 with TRBJ2-5; TRBD1 is a possible D gene (6 bases). The DNA end favors TRBJ2-1, so the J call may be wrong. The CDR3 runs 16 residues. Germline assignment: CDR1 SGHVS and CDR2 FNYEAQ. CDR3 in amino acids: CASSLLPGQAYNEQFF. The CDR3 DNA follows: TGTGCCAGCAGCTTGTTACCGGGACAAGCATACAATGAGCAGTTCTTC.

The J gene is TRBJ2-5, the V gene TRBV7-2; TRBD1 matches at 9 bases. The DNA matches TRBJ2-1 better at its end, which makes the J call doubtful. Germline values: CDR1 SGHTA, CDR2 FQGNSA. The CDR3 contains 17 residues. The CDR3 DNA reads as TGTGCCAGCAGCCCAAAAGTCTGGGACAGGGCATACAATGAGCAGTTCTTC. This sequence encodes CASSPKVWDRAYNEQFF.

V gene TRBV7-3 combines with J gene TRBJ2-5, with D possibly being TRBD2 (6 bases). The DNA end lines up better with TRBJ2-7; the J call may be wrong. The length of the CDR3 is 17 residues. Germline CDR1 SGHTA, CDR2 FQGTGA. Written as DNA, the CDR3 is TGTGCCAGCAGCTCACGTCCCCCCCGGGACTTAAACTACGAGCAGTACTTC. Its protein is CASSSRPPRDLNYEQYF.

This clonotype was recorded many times. The chain recombines TRBV24-1 with TRBJ2-3; the match to TRBD1 covers 8 bases. Germline V gives CDR1 KGHDR, CDR2 SFDVKD. CDR3 size: 16 residues. V was clipped by 0 bases and J by 4 bases; unmatched bases: 5. CDR3 coding DNA: TGTGCCACCAGTGATTTGGGACAGGGTAGCGCAGATACGCAGTATTTT. It is translated as CATSDLGQGSADTQYF.